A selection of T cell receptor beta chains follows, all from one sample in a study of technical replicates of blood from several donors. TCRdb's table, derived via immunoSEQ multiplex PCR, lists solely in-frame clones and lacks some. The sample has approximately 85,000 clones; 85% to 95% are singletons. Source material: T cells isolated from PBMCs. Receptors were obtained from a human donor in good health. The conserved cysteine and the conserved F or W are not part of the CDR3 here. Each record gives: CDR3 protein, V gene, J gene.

CDR3 protein: ASSFPTDTQY
V gene: TRBV7-9
J gene: TRBJ2-3

CDR3 protein: ASSLRRGTNTEAF
V gene: TRBV5-1
J gene: TRBJ1-1

CDR3 protein: ASRGTSGVNEQF
V gene: TRBV2
J gene: TRBJ2-1

CDR3 protein: ASSWRTSQETQY
V gene: TRBV5-6
J gene: TRBJ2-5

CDR3 protein: ASSVRPLYGYT
V gene: TRBV9
J gene: TRBJ1-2

CDR3 protein: ASSAGTSARYEQY
V gene: TRBV2
J gene: TRBJ2-7

CDR3 protein: ASTRGSYEQY
V gene: TRBV6-1
J gene: TRBJ2-7

CDR3 protein: ATQGARDTQY
V gene: TRBV6-4
J gene: TRBJ2-3

CDR3 protein: ASRAPGQYNEKLF
V gene: TRBV2
J gene: TRBJ1-4

CDR3 protein: ASKPSTRETQY
V gene: TRBV19
J gene: TRBJ2-5

CDR3 protein: ASRKGDGYT
V gene: TRBV27
J gene: TRBJ1-2

CDR3 protein: ASSLGQDLPQH
V gene: TRBV5-1
J gene: TRBJ1-5

CDR3 protein: ASSSYTGLYEQY
V gene: TRBV28
J gene: TRBJ2-7

CDR3 protein: ASSDRLEDVAYEQY
V gene: TRBV25-1
J gene: TRBJ2-7

CDR3 protein: ASSQRYGSWTEAF
V gene: TRBV14
J gene: TRBJ1-1

CDR3 protein: ASSDAGGWTDTQY
V gene: TRBV28
J gene: TRBJ2-3

CDR3 protein: ASSFAVGGRNGYT
V gene: TRBV28
J gene: TRBJ1-2

CDR3 protein: ASSGREVVAETQY
V gene: TRBV9
J gene: TRBJ2-5

CDR3 protein: ASSPPGLAGGEQY
V gene: TRBV7-2
J gene: TRBJ2-7

CDR3 protein: ASSQDRQTYYGYT
V gene: TRBV4-2
J gene: TRBJ1-2

CDR3 protein: ASSGSGATNEKLF
V gene: TRBV5-1
J gene: TRBJ1-4

CDR3 protein: ASSPGTGSYNEQF
V gene: TRBV5-1
J gene: TRBJ2-1

CDR3 protein: ASSIVGAGSYNEQF
V gene: TRBV19
J gene: TRBJ2-1

CDR3 protein: ASSPARGGGGYEQY
V gene: TRBV10-2
J gene: TRBJ2-7

CDR3 protein: ASSSRGTGYNEQF
V gene: TRBV5-5
J gene: TRBJ2-1

CDR3 protein: AIQGDSPTDTQY
V gene: TRBV10-3
J gene: TRBJ2-3

CDR3 protein: ATDAGSDTQY
V gene: TRBV19
J gene: TRBJ2-3

CDR3 protein: ASSLDETGNTEAF
V gene: TRBV5-4
J gene: TRBJ1-1

CDR3 protein: ASSTPQADYNEQF
V gene: TRBV27
J gene: TRBJ2-1

CDR3 protein: ASSLGGTSGRGF
V gene: TRBV5-4
J gene: TRBJ2-1